Following are 17 T cell receptor beta chains from one sample sequenced in a study of blood T cell repertoires in COVID-19. The protocol was immunoSEQ multiplex PCR, while the TCRdb copy is restricted to in-frame clones and leaves out a portion. The sample lists 300,000 to 450,000 clones; about 85% were seen once. The material sequenced was peripheral blood. The receptors were gathered from a woman aged 18-30 years with acute or convalescent COVID-19.

The genes are TRBV19 and TRBJ1-6, with 9 bases identical to TRBD1. V lost 6 bases and J lost 8; bases outside the gene matches: 11. The germline gives CDR1 LNHDA, CDR2 SQIVND (reference sequence). The CDR3 has 16 amino acids. The CDR3 region is CASRPTGGRQDSPLHF. The CDR3 DNA is TGTGCCAGTAGACCTACAGGGGGCAGGCAGGATTCACCCCTCCACTTT.

This chain links TRBV28 with TRBJ2-7; unclear D gene. The length of the CDR3 is 10 residues. Looked up from germline, CDR1 is MDHEN and CDR2 is SYDVKM. V gave up 5 bases and J gave up 4 bases, with 3 bases separating them. The CDR3 region is CASSLYEQYF. In DNA form, the CDR3 reads TGTGCCAGCAGTCTGTACGAGCAGTACTTC.

Comments on this clone: The junction departs from the called germline gene at one end, perhaps through a read error. The chain couples TRBV7-3 to TRBJ1-1; the match to TRBD1 covers 7 bases. The length of the CDR3 is 13 residues. Germline CDR1 reads SGHTA; CDR2 reads FQGTGA. CDR3 nucleotide sequence: TGTGCCAGCAGCCCTTCTTCCGGGACAGCTTCCTACTTT. It translates to CASSPSSGTASYF.

The gene calls are TRBV5-4 and TRBJ1-3; the match to TRBD1 covers 9 bases. This CDR3 is built from 15 residues. The J segment lost 2 bases and the V segment lost 9 bases, leaving 9 bases of the junction unmatched. Germline-derived CDR1 and CDR2 are SGHNT and YYREEE (reference sequence). In DNA, the CDR3 is TGTGCCACCGCCGGGACAGGGAGCCCTGGAAACACCATATATTTT. Amino acids: CATAGTGSPGNTIYF.

This chain links TRBV15 with TRBJ2-1, with D uncertain. From germline, CDR1 is LNHNV and CDR2 YYDKDF (reference sequence). With 0 bases removed from V and 3 bases from J, the gap between germline ends came to 6 bases. The CDR3 length is 14 residues. The CDR3 nucleotides read TGTGCCACCAGCAGAGAACTGGTCTACAATGAGCAGTTCTTC. Translating gives CATSRELVYNEQFF. Combining the CDR3 with reference TRBV15 and TRBJ2-1 gives the whole variable domain DAMVIQNPRYQVTQFGKPVTLSCSQTLNHNVMYWYQQKSSQAPKLLFHYYDKDFNNEADTPDNFQSRRPNTSFCFLDIRSPGLGDTAMYLCATSRELVYNEQFFGPGTRLTVL.

The gene calls are TRBV27 and TRBJ1-1; D is perhaps TRBD1 (5 bases). V was pared by 8 bases and J by 0 bases, with 16 bases between. Germline V gene data show CDR1 as MNHEY and CDR2 as SMNVEV (reference sequence). The CDR3 runs to 15 residues. This chain's CDR3 is CASLPGRGLNTEAFF. The CDR3 nucleotides read TGTGCCAGCCTCCCTGGGCGGGGCCTGAACACTGAAGCTTTCTTT.

The chain combines TRBV6-1 with TRBJ2-1; 13 positions match TRBD2. Trimming cost V 2 bases and J 8 bases; bases outside gene matches: 9. Germline V gene lookup returns CDR1 MNHNS and CDR2 SASEGT. The CDR3 has 17 residues. CDR3 sequence (DNA): TGTGCCAGCAGTGAACCTCCGGGACTAGCGGGGTTTTATGAGCAGTTCTTC. Protein sequence: CASSEPPGLAGFYEQFF.

CDR3 DNA sequence: TGTGCCACCGGGACTAGCGGGATTCAGGTCGAGCAGTACTTC. It is translated as CATGTSGIQVEQYF. The chain couples TRBV2 to TRBJ2-7, with 13 nucleotides matching TRBD2. Germline V gene sequence: CDR1 SNHLY, CDR2 FYNNEI. This CDR3 region has 14 residues. With V trimmed by 10 bases and J by 6 bases, 9 bases remained unmatched.

The rearrangement uses TRBV29-1 and TRBJ1-1; 8 bases line up with TRBD1. The CDR3 runs 12 residues. V lost 7 bases to trimming and J lost 7 bases; unmatched junction nucleotides: 8. CDR1 and CDR2 (germline): SQVTM, ANQGSEA. CDR3 sequence reads: CSANRGRNEAFF. The DNA for the CDR3 is TGCAGCGCAAACAGGGGGAGGAATGAAGCTTTCTTT.

This chain links TRBV28 with TRBJ2-7; 10 bases match TRBD1. The junction had 13 bases not matched to a gene; V was cut back by 2 bases and J by 3 bases. In germline, CDR1 is MDHEN, CDR2 SYDVKM. The CDR3 loop spans 18 amino acids. Here the CDR3 DNA reads TGTGCCAGCAGTTTACCGAGCACCCCACGGGACAGGGGCTACGAGCAGTACTTC. This sequence encodes CASSLPSTPRDRGYEQYF. The whole variable domain, filled in from reference TRBV28 and TRBJ2-7, reads DVKVTQSSRYLVKRTGEKVFLECVQDMDHENMFWYRQDPGLGLRLIYFSYDVKMKEKGDIPEGYSVSREKKERFSLILESASTNQTSMYLCASSLPSTPRDRGYEQYFGPGTRLTVT.

This chain connects TRBV6-5 to TRBJ2-1, with 8 bases that match TRBD2. The germline CDR1 and CDR2 sequences are MNHEY and SVGAGI. V trimming: 6 bases; J trimming: 0 bases; junction bases outside the gene matches: 4. This CDR3 has 15 residues. Here the CDR3 reads CASSPSGSSYNEQFF. The CDR3, as DNA: TGTGCCAGCAGCCCAAGCGGGAGCTCCTACAATGAGCAGTTCTTC.

This clone was seen a single time. The chain uses TRBV19 and TRBJ2-1, with TRBD2 identical over 12 bases. The CDR3 has 18 amino acids. Germline V gene sequence: CDR1 LNHDA, CDR2 SQIVND (reference sequence). Trimming at V came to 8 bases and at J to 7 bases, leaving 18 bases not matched to a gene. CDR3 DNA sequence: TGTGCCAGTCAGGGCAGGTCCCCCGGGACTAGCGGGTGGAATGAGCAGTTCTTC. It encodes CASQGRSPGTSGWNEQFF.

The chain links TRBV2 to TRBJ1-1, with 9 bases fitting TRBD1. The CDR3 extends over 17 amino acids. Germline loops: CDR1 SNHLY, CDR2 FYNNEI. J gave up 4 bases and V 6 bases, and 15 bases lay outside the gene matches. The CDR3 reads CASSARQGVALSTEAFF. CDR3 DNA sequence: TGTGCCAGCAGCGCCAGACAGGGGGTGGCCTTGTCCACTGAAGCTTTCTTT. Filled out from reference TRBV2 and TRBJ1-1, the complete variable domain reads EPEVTQTPSHQVTQMGQEVILRCVPISNHLYFYWYRQILGQKVEFLVSFYNNEISEKSEIFDDQFSVERPDGSNFTLKIRSTKLEDSAMYFCASSARQGVALSTEAFFGQGTRLTVV.

The rearrangement uses TRBV2 and TRBJ2-5, with 9 bases identical to TRBD1. J gave up 6 bases and V 4 bases, and 12 bases lay outside the gene matches. Germline loops: CDR1 SNHLY, CDR2 FYNNEI. The CDR3 is 16 amino acids. The CDR3 reads CASSGTLRDRVKTQYF. In DNA form, the CDR3 reads TGTGCCAGCAGTGGGACCCTCCGGGACAGGGTCAAGACCCAGTACTTC.

The chain has TRBV5-3 and TRBJ2-2; 7 positions agree with TRBD1. TRBV5-3 is marked as an open reading frame, function uncertain. The CDR3 spans 16 residues. V lost 4 bases, J lost 1 base, and 7 bases stayed unmatched. The CDR3 region has the DNA TGTGCCAGAAGCCCGGGGACAGCCGAGAACACCGGGGAGCTGTTTTTT. Translated: CARSPGTAENTGELFF.

This chain uses TRBV10-3 with TRBJ2-6; perhaps TRBD2 as D (5 bases). V lost 11 bases and J lost 0, with 14 bases in between. Germline V CDR1 and CDR2: ENHRY, SYGVKD. CDR3 length equals 15 residues. The CDR3 sequence is CAGRAGSSGANVLTF. CDR3 in DNA: TGTGCCGGGAGAGCTGGGAGCTCTGGGGCCAACGTCCTGACTTTC.

The chain uses TRBV7-6 and TRBJ1-4; 7 positions match TRBD1. V lost 1 base, J lost 3 bases, and 8 bases stayed unmatched. CDR1 is SGHVS, CDR2 FNYEAQ, per germline. The CDR3 covers 17 residues. CDR3 sequence (DNA): TGTGCCAGCAGCTTAGTGGCCAGGGGGAGAGCTAATGAAAAACTGTTTTTT. Translated, it gives CASSLVARGRANEKLFF.